These 2 T cell receptor beta chains originate from one sample sequenced in a study of OX40 agonist ivuxolimab in advanced cancers. Sequencing was performed with immunoSEQ multiplex PCR; in TCRdb, only in-frame clones are kept and a portion is missing. The sample consists of 95,000 to 150,000 clones, 85% to 95% of them appearing once. The sequences come from CD4+ or CD8+ T cells sorted from blood, collected in a trial of the OX40 agonist ivuxolimab. These receptor sequences come from an adult with an advanced solid tumor such as melanoma, head and neck, liver or kidney cancer.

The chain has TRBV5-4 and TRBJ2-2; D call uncertain. This CDR3 is 15 amino acids long. The ends were cut back, 0 bases at V and 3 bases at J, with 9 bases in the middle. Germline V gene lookup returns CDR1 SGHNT and CDR2 YYREEE (reference sequence). The CDR3: CASSLDERYTGELFF. In DNA form, the CDR3 reads TGTGCCAGCAGCTTGGACGAGAGATACACCGGGGAGCTGTTTTTT.

V is TRBV7-2 and J is TRBJ1-2; D gene uncertain. Germline V CDR1 and CDR2: SGHTA, FQGNSA. Trimming shortened V by 3 bases and J by 6 bases, and 14 bases separated the two germline ends. The CDR3 covers 14 residues. The CDR3 loop reads CASSFPQRRNGYTF. Here the CDR3 DNA reads TGTGCCAGCAGCTTCCCCCAGAGACGTAATGGCTACACCTTC.